Following are 20 T cell receptor beta chains from one sample sequenced in a study of T cell responses to AZD1222 COVID-19 vaccine. Data came from immunoSEQ multiplex PCR; TCRdb stores just in-frame clones and leaves some out. Of approximately 100,000 clones in the sample, 70% to 90% were seen once. The source was peripheral blood, collected on day 0 of MenACWY control vaccination. The receptors originated from an adult in good health.

The rearrangement uses TRBV19 and TRBJ1-3; D remains unclear. The CDR3 totals 14 residues. Per the germline V gene, CDR1 is LNHDA and CDR2 is SQIVND (reference sequence). V lost 3 bases and J lost 7, with 13 bases in between. In DNA form, the CDR3 reads TGTGCCAGTAGTATCAACGTAGGAGGGAACACCATATATTTT. Protein sequence: CASSINVGGNTIYF.

The gene calls are TRBV7-6 and TRBJ2-5; D is ambiguous. This CDR3 comprises 13 residues. The germline V gene has CDR1 SGHVS and CDR2 FNYEAQ. The ends were cut back, 2 bases at V and 1 base at J, with 5 bases in the middle. The CDR3 DNA sequence: TGTGCCAGCAGCTTACGCAGCCAAGAGACCCAGTACTTC. Protein product: CASSLRSQETQYF.

A single count supports this clone. The chain couples TRBV14 to TRBJ2-7; the D is unclear. Germline CDR1 and CDR2: SGHDN and FVKESK. The V and J ends lost 6 bases and 2 bases respectively, with 11 bases between them. CDR3 length: 13 residues. CDR3 residues: CASSNTNPYEQYF. The CDR3 DNA reads as TGTGCCAGCAGTAACACCAACCCCTACGAGCAGTACTTC.

The chain employs TRBV29-1 and TRBJ2-7, with 9 bases lining up with TRBD2. The J segment lost 2 bases and the V segment lost 5 bases, leaving 4 bases of the junction unmatched. Germline values: CDR1 SQVTM, CDR2 ANQGSEA. The CDR3 runs to 13 residues. CDR3 residues: CSVKLAGPYEQYF. CDR3 coding DNA: TGCAGCGTTAAACTAGCGGGCCCCTACGAGCAGTACTTC.

This chain connects TRBV27 to TRBJ1-6, with 9 bases identical to TRBD1. The germline V gene has CDR1 MNHEY and CDR2 SMNVEV (reference sequence). The CDR3 sequence is 17 residues long. J was trimmed by 0 bases and V by 7 bases; bases with no gene match: 7. The CDR3 region has the DNA TGTGCCAGCACCCCCGGGACAGGGAGCTCCTATAATTCACCCCTCCACTTT. Amino acids: CASTPGTGSSYNSPLHF.

The CDR3 DNA is TGTGCCAGCAGCTTGGAGCGGGAGGGCCTCTTAACAGATACGCAGTATTTT. Encoded protein: CASSLEREGLLTDTQYF. This chain joins TRBV7-8 and TRBJ2-3; 10 bases are shared with TRBD2. The CDR3 consists of 17 residues. Germline lookup yields CDR1 SGHVS and CDR2 FQNEAQ. J lost 3 bases, V lost 3 bases, and 9 bases had no gene match. The full variable domain, in which reference TRBV7-8 and TRBJ2-3 provide the parts outside the CDR3, is GAGVSQSPRYKVAKRGQDVALRCDPISGHVSLFWYQQALGQGPEFLTYFQNEAQLDKSGLPSDRFFAERPEGSVSTLKIQRTQQEDSAVYLCASSLEREGLLTDTQYFGPGTRLTVL.

The gene calls are TRBV7-8 and TRBJ1-6; 9 nucleotides match TRBD1. CDR1 is SGHVS and CDR2 is FQNEAQ in the germline V gene. The trim removed 1 base at V and 9 bases at J, leaving 10 bases unmatched. This CDR3 is 17 amino acids long. This CDR3 reads CASSLEPGQGISSPLHF. The CDR3 DNA follows: TGTGCCAGCAGCTTAGAACCTGGACAGGGGATCAGTTCACCCCTCCACTTT.

In its sample, this clone was seen once. This rearrangement joins TRBV4-3 to TRBJ1-1; D is possibly TRBD1 (5 bases). CDR3 length: 15 residues. Trimming removed 2 bases at V and 0 bases at J, with 10 bases between. Germline V CDR1 and CDR2: LGHNA, YSLEER. CDR3 sequence: CASSQQGAMNTEAFF. CDR3 DNA: TGCGCCAGCAGCCAACAAGGGGCCATGAACACTGAAGCTTTCTTT.

The chain links TRBV2 to TRBJ2-7; D gene unclear. The CDR3 has 16 residues. Germline loops: CDR1 SNHLY, CDR2 FYNNEI. The ends were cut back, 6 bases at V and 1 base at J, with 19 bases in the middle. In DNA, the CDR3 is TGTGCCAGCAGACGTAGTACTGGGATGTCTTCCTACGAGCAGTACTTC. Its protein product is CASRRSTGMSSYEQYF.

The gene calls are TRBV19 and TRBJ1-6; D gene uncertain. The germline V gene encodes CDR1 LNHDA and CDR2 SQIVND (reference sequence). The CDR3 spans 15 residues. V lost 3 bases to trimming and J lost 10 bases, with 16 bases between them. CDR3: CASSILSSRNSPLHF. Written as DNA, the CDR3 is TGTGCCAGTAGTATTTTGTCATCCAGGAACTCACCCCTCCACTTT.

The rearrangement uses TRBV4-1 and TRBJ1-1; TRBD1 aligns across 11 bases. Looked up from germline, CDR1 is MGHRA and CDR2 is YSYEKL. V shed 1 base, J shed 6 bases, and the junction held 1 base outside the gene matches. This CDR3 contains 14 residues. CDR3 DNA sequence: TGCGCCAGCAGCCAAGGGACAGGGGGCGCTGAAGCTTTCTTT. Amino acids: CASSQGTGGAEAFF.

In its sample, this clone was seen once. This sequence joins TRBV28 and TRBJ1-5; TRBD1 is a possible D gene (6 bases). Trimming took 2 bases from V and 5 from J, leaving 16 bases between them. CDR1 and CDR2 from the germline V gene are MDHEN and SYDVKM. The CDR3 extends over 16 amino acids. CDR3 sequence: CASSLVTGNVDQPQHF. CDR3 DNA: TGTGCCAGCAGTTTAGTAACAGGGAATGTGGATCAGCCCCAGCATTTT.

This clone turned up a few times. This sequence joins TRBV2 and TRBJ2-7, with D possibly called TRBD1 or TRBD2 (5 bases each). Germline CDR1 is SNHLY and CDR2 is FYNNEI. This CDR3 comprises 13 residues. V was pared by 3 bases and J by 4 bases, with 10 bases between. CDR3 DNA: TGTGCCAGCAGTGAGAGTTGGGGGTACGAGCAGTACTTC. It codes for CASSESWGYEQYF.

This clone was counted between two and nine times. The J gene is TRBJ1-4, the V gene TRBV15; TRBD1 might be the D (6 bases). The length of the CDR3 is 13 residues. Trimming took 5 bases from V and 7 from J, leaving 11 bases between them. Germline V CDR1 and CDR2: LNHNV, YYDKDF (reference sequence). CDR3 loop: CATSWKGGEKLFF. DNA for the CDR3: TGTGCCACCAGCTGGAAGGGGGGTGAAAAACTGTTTTTT.

The chain employs TRBV11-2 and TRBJ2-7, with D possibly TRBD1 on 5 matching bases. The germline V gene encodes CDR1 SGHAT and CDR2 FQNNGV. The CDR3 is 13 residues long. Trimming cost V 1 base and J 5 bases, with 9 bases left between them. CDR3 residues: CASSLARVDEQYF. CDR3 DNA: TGTGCCAGCAGCTTAGCCAGGGTCGACGAGCAGTACTTC.

The CDR3 loop is CASSKKGYEQYF. CDR3 in DNA: TGTGCCAGCAGCAAAAAGGGCTACGAGCAGTACTTC. The chain employs TRBV28 and TRBJ2-7; D call uncertain. Germline V gene lookup returns CDR1 MDHEN and CDR2 SYDVKM. With 6 bases removed from V and 3 bases from J, the gap between germline ends came to 9 bases. The CDR3 is 12 residues long.

The chain combines TRBV6-5 with TRBJ1-2; D unclear. V lost 10 bases, J lost 1 base, and 7 bases lay in between. The CDR3 covers 11 residues. Germline CDR1 MNHEY, CDR2 SVGAGI. CDR3 bases: TGTGCCACCCTGTATAACTATGGCTACACCTTC. It codes for CATLYNYGYTF.

The chain couples TRBV5-6 to TRBJ2-5; TRBD2 is a possible D gene (8 bases). Trimming took off 3 bases at V and 5 bases at J, with 26 bases between the two ends. CDR1 is SGHDT and CDR2 is YYEEEE in the germline V gene. The CDR3 has 18 residues. This CDR3 reads CASSWGSGSPRGQETQYF. The CDR3 nucleotides are TGTGCCAGCAGCTGGGGAAGCGGGAGCCCCCGGGGACAGGAGACCCAGTACTTC.

This sequence joins TRBV28 and TRBJ2-7, with 10 bases lining up with TRBD2. The V gene end was trimmed by 6 bases and the J gene end by 2 bases; junction bases not matched to a gene: 7. The CDR3 is made up of 15 amino acids. Germline loops: CDR1 MDHEN, CDR2 SYDVKM. CDR3 coding DNA: TGTGCCAGCAGCCCTAGCGGGGGAGTGCCCTACGAGCAGTACTTC. It specifies CASSPSGGVPYEQYF.

V gene TRBV7-2 combines with J gene TRBJ2-3, with 15 bases fitting TRBD2. V gave up 5 bases and J gave up 5 bases; unmatched junction bases: 8. This CDR3 has 17 residues. In germline, CDR1 is SGHTA, CDR2 FQGNSA. CDR3 nucleotide sequence: TGTGCCAGCAGCCCTTGGACTAGCGGGAGGGCAGTAGATACGCAGTATTTT. The encoded protein is CASSPWTSGRAVDTQYF. The full variable domain, completed using reference TRBV7-2 and TRBJ2-3, is GAGVSQSPSNKVTEKGKDVELRCDPISGHTALYWYRQSLGQGLEFLIYFQGNSAPDKSGLPSDRFSAERTGGSVSTLTIQRTQQEDSAVYLCASSPWTSGRAVDTQYFGPGTRLTVL.